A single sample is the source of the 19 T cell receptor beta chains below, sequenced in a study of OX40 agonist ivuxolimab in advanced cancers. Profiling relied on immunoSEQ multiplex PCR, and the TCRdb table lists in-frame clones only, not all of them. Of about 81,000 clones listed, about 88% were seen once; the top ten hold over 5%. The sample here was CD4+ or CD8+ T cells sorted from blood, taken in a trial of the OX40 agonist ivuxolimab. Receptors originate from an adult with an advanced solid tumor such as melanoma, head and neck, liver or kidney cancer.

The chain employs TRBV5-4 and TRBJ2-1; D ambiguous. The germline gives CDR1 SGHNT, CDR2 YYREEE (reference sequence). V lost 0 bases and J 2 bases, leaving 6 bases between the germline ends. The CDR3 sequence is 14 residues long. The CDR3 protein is CASSLEHPYNEQFF. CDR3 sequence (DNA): TGTGCCAGCAGCTTGGAGCACCCCTACAATGAGCAGTTCTTC.

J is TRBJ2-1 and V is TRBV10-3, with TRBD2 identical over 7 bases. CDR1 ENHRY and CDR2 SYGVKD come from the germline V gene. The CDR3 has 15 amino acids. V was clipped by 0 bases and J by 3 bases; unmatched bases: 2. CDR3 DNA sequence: TGTGCCATCAGTGAGTCCAGCGGGGTCTACAATGAGCAGTTCTTC. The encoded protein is CAISESSGVYNEQFF.

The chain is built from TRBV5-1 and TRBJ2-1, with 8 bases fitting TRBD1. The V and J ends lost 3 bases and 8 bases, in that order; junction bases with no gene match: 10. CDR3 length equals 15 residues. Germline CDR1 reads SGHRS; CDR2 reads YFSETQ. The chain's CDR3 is CASSSRQGSMYEQFF. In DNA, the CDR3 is TGCGCCAGCAGCTCCCGACAGGGGTCTATGTATGAGCAGTTCTTC.

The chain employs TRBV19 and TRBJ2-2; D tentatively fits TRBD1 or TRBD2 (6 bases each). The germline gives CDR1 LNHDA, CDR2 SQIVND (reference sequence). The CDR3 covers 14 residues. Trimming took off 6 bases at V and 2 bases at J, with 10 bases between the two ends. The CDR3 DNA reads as TGTGCCAGTAGGACAGGACTAAACACCGGGGAGCTGTTTTTT. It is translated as CASRTGLNTGELFF.

The CDR3 spells CASSFITGTITSPLHF. The CDR3, as DNA: TGTGCCAGCAGTTTCATTACCGGGACAATAACTTCACCCCTCCACTTT. V usage is TRBV27 and J usage is TRBJ1-6, with D possibly matching TRBD1 (6 bases). Trimming shortened V by 3 bases and J by 9 bases, and 18 bases separated the two germline ends. The CDR3 runs to 16 residues. Germline V CDR1 and CDR2: MNHEY, SMNVEV (reference sequence).

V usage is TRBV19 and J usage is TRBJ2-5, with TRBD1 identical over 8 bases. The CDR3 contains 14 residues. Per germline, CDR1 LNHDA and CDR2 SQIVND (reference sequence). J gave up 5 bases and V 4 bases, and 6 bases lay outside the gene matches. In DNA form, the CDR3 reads TGTGCCAGTAGTACTACAGGGGGGAGGGAGACCCAGTACTTC. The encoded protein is CASSTTGGRETQYF.

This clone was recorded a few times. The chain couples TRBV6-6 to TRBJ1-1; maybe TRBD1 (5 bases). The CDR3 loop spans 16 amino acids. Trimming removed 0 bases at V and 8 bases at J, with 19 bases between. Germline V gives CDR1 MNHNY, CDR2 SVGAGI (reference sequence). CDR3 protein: CASSYSLDSYTPEAFF. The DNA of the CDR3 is TGTGCCAGCAGTTACTCGCTCGACAGCTATACCCCCGAAGCTTTCTTT.

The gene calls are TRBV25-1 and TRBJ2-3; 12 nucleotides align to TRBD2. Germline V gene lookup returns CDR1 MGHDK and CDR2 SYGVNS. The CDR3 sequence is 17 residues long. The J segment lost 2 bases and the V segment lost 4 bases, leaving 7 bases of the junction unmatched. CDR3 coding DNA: TGTGCCAGCAGTGTAGGGACTAGCGGGTACCCCACAGATACGCAGTATTTT. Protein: CASSVGTSGYPTDTQYF.

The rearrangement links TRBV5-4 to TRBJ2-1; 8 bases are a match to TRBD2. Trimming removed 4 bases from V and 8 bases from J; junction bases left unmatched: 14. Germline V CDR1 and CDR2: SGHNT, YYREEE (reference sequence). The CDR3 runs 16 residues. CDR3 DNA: TGTGCCAGCAGCCTAGGGGCTGCGGGAGGATTCCATGAGCAGTTCTTC. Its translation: CASSLGAAGGFHEQFF.

DNA of the CDR3: TGTGCCAGCAGTTTAAGTTCGGTATTTGTGGGACAGGGTAGAGATACGCAGTATTTT. Protein product: CASSLSSVFVGQGRDTQYF. V gene TRBV28 combines with J gene TRBJ2-3; 9 bases are a match to TRBD1. The CDR3 length is 19 residues. From germline, CDR1 is MDHEN and CDR2 SYDVKM. The V gene end was trimmed by 2 bases and the J gene end by 5 bases; junction bases not matched to a gene: 17. The full variable domain, in which reference TRBV28 and TRBJ2-3 provide the parts outside the CDR3, is DVKVTQSSRYLVKRTGEKVFLECVQDMDHENMFWYRQDPGLGLRLIYFSYDVKMKEKGDIPEGYSVSREKKERFSLILESASTNQTSMYLCASSLSSVFVGQGRDTQYFGPGTRLTVL.

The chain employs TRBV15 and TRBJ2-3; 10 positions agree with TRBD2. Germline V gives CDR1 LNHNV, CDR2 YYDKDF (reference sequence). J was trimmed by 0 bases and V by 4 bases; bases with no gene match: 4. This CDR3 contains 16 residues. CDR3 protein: CATSTGTSVSTDTQYF. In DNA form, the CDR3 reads TGTGCCACCAGCACCGGGACTAGCGTCAGCACAGATACGCAGTATTTT.

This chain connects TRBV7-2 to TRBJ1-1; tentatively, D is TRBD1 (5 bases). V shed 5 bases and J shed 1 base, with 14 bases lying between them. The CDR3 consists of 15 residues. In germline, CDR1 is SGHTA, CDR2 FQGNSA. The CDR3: CASSGDRTWNTEAFF. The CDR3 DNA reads TGTGCCAGCAGCGGCGACAGAACCTGGAACACTGAAGCTTTCTTT.

In DNA form, the CDR3 reads TGCGCCAGCAGCCCTAGCGAAAAGGCCCTCTACGAGCAGTACTTC. It specifies CASSPSEKALYEQYF. The chain joins TRBV4-3 to TRBJ2-7; the D gene is possibly TRBD2 (6 bases). CDR3 length: 15 residues. Trimming removed 4 bases at V and 3 bases at J, with 16 bases between. Per germline, CDR1 LGHNA and CDR2 YSLEER.

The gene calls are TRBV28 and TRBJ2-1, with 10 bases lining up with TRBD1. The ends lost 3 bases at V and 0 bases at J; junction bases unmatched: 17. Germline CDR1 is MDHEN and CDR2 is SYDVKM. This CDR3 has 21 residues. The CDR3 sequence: CASSFPTGGEHPESSYNEQFF. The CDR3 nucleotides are TGTGCCAGCAGTTTCCCGACAGGGGGCGAGCACCCCGAGAGCTCCTACAATGAGCAGTTCTTC.

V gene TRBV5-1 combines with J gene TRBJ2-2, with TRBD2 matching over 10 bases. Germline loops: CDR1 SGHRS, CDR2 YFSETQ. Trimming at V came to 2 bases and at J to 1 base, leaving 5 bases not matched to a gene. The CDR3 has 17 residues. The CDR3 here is CASSFLAGGKNTGELFF. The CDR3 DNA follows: TGCGCCAGCAGCTTTTTAGCGGGAGGAAAGAACACCGGGGAGCTGTTTTTT.

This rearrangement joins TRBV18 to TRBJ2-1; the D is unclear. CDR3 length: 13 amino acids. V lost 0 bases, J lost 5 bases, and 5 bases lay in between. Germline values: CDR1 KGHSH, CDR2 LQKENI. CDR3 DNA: TGTGCCAGCTCACCACCGGGAAACAATGAGCAGTTCTTC. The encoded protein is CASSPPGNNEQFF.

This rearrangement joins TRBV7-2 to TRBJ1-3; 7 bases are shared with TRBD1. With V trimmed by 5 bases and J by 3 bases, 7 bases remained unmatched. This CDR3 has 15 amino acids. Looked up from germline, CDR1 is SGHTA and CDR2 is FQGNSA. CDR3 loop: CASSPSGDSGNTIYF. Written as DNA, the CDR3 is TGTGCCAGCAGCCCGTCCGGGGACAGTGGAAACACCATATATTTT.

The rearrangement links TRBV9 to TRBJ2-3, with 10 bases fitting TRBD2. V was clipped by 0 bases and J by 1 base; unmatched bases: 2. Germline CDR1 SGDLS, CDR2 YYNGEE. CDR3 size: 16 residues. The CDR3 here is CASSVVGLAGTDTQYF. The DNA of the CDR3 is TGTGCCAGCAGCGTAGTCGGACTAGCGGGCACAGATACGCAGTATTTT.

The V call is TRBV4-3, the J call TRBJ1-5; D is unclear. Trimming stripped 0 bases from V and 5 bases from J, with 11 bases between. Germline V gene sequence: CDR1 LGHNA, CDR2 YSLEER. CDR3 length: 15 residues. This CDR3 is CASSQDGTRDQPQHF. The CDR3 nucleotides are TGCGCCAGCAGCCAAGATGGTACGAGGGATCAGCCCCAGCATTTT.